These T cell receptor beta chains were read from a single sample in a study of T cell repertoires in cytomegalovirus infection. TCRdb called the reads again in MiXCR, with one record for every CDR3 protein. The sample comprises about 920,000 distinct CDR3 sequences, about a third of which are singletons, and about an eighth rests with the top ten. Their antigens are not known. Sequencing used cultured CD8+ T cells from PBMCs, obtained from culture after CMV antigen stimulation. These receptors were taken from a human donor in good health (CMV status not recorded). Some clones in this sample may be carry-over from other donors' samples. CDR3s include the opening cysteine and the closing phenylalanine or tryptophan. Fields, in order: D gene, J gene, CDR3 length, clone size, V gene, CDR3 protein, CDR3 DNA. D genes are given only for firm matches. Clone size, where shown, is once, few, many, or a class for clones that have expanded.

D: TRBD1
J: TRBJ1-1
length: 13
size: few
V: TRBV12-3/TRBV12-4
CDR3: CASRGTGENVAFF
DNA: TGTGCCAGCAGGGGGACAGGGGAGAATGTAGCTTTCTTT

D: NA
J: TRBJ2-4
length: 14
size: NA
V: TRBV6-1
CDR3: CASSFGISKNIQYF
DNA: TGTGCCAGCAGTTTCGGTATTTCCAAAAACATTCAGTACTTC

D: TRBD1
J: TRBJ1-5
length: 15
size: NA
V: TRBV6-5
CDR3: CASTPTGGRNQPQHF
DNA: TGTGCCAGCACTCCGACAGGGGGCCGCAATCAGCCCCAGCATTTT

D: TRBD1
J: TRBJ1-2
length: 14
size: many
V: TRBV6-5
CDR3: CASSYGQGLYGYTF
DNA: TGTGCCAGCAGTTACGGACAGGGCCTCTATGGCTACACCTTC

D: TRBD1
J: TRBJ2-3
length: 15
size: NA
V: TRBV5-1
CDR3: CASSLETGVTDTQYF
DNA: TGCGCCAGCAGCTTGGAGACAGGGGTGACAGATACGCAGTATTTT

D: NA
J: TRBJ1-1
length: 14
size: NA
V: TRBV3-1
CDR3: CASSPGDRGPEAFF
DNA: TGTGCCAGCAGCCCTGGCGATAGGGGTCCTGAAGCTTTCTTT

D: NA
J: TRBJ1-1
length: 14
size: NA
V: TRBV18
CDR3: CASSPTDKNTEAFF
DNA: TGTGCCAGCTCACCGACTGACAAGAACACTGAAGCTTTCTTT

D: NA
J: TRBJ2-1
length: 14
size: few
V: TRBV7-2
CDR3: CASSLIRANNEQFF
DNA: TGTGCCAGCAGCTTAATAAGGGCAAACAATGAGCAGTTCTTC

D: NA
J: TRBJ2-3
length: 13
size: many
V: TRBV7-8
CDR3: CASSLDGTDTQYF
DNA: TGTGCCAGCAGCTTAGACGGGACAGATACGCAGTATTTT

D: NA
J: TRBJ1-2
length: 12
size: few
V: TRBV7-4
CDR3: CASSLGDAGYTF
DNA: TGTGCCAGCAGCTTAGGGGACGCTGGCTACACCTTC

D: NA
J: TRBJ1-1
length: 16
size: NA
V: TRBV24-1
CDR3: CATSAPGRVYLQEAFF
DNA: TGTGCCACCAGTGCCCCGGGTAGAGTATACCTGCAAGAAGCTTTCTTT

D: TRBD1
J: TRBJ1-1
length: 14
size: NA
V: TRBV14
CDR3: CASSQEGGWTEAFF
DNA: TGTGCCAGCAGCCAAGAAGGGGGCTGGACTGAAGCTTTCTTT

D: NA
J: TRBJ2-3
length: 15
size: NA
V: TRBV20-1
CDR3: CSAREAFAATDTQYF
DNA: TGCAGTGCTAGAGAGGCCTTTGCCGCCACAGATACGCAGTATTTT

D: NA
J: TRBJ2-1
length: 12
size: NA
V: TRBV20-1
CDR3: CSAPTAYNEQFF
DNA: TGCAGTGCGCCGACAGCATACAATGAGCAGTTCTTC

D: NA
J: TRBJ1-1
length: 13
size: NA
V: TRBV27
CDR3: CASSSTSNTEAFF
DNA: TGTGCCAGCAGCTCGACATCGAACACTGAAGCTTTCTTT

D: NA
J: TRBJ1-1
length: 13
size: NA
V: TRBV2
CDR3: CASGGDGNTEAFF
DNA: TGTGCCAGCGGCGGGGACGGGAACACTGAAGCTTTCTTT

D: NA
J: TRBJ1-1
length: 14
size: many
V: TRBV7-9
CDR3: CASSLVPGQNEAFF
DNA: TGTGCCAGCAGCTTAGTTCCAGGGCAGAATGAAGCTTTCTTT

D: TRBD1
J: TRBJ2-2
length: 17
size: few
V: TRBV19
CDR3: CASSSGQGVLIYGELFF
DNA: TGTGCCAGTAGTTCGGGACAGGGGGTCCTGATTTACGGGGAGCTGTTTTTT

D: NA
J: TRBJ1-2
length: 16
size: many
V: TRBV6-1
CDR3: CASRSQGPKEYYGYTF
DNA: TGTGCCAGCAGAAGCCAGGGGCCAAAGGAGTACTATGGCTACACCTTC

D: NA
J: TRBJ1-1
length: 15
size: NA
V: TRBV7-6
CDR3: CASSSPGGSNTEAFF
DNA: TGTGCCAGCAGCTCGCCGGGCGGTTCGAACACTGAAGCTTTCTTT

D: TRBD1
J: TRBJ1-2
length: 15
size: NA
V: TRBV27
CDR3: CASSLSGGEGYGYTF
DNA: TGTGCCAGCAGTTTATCAGGGGGCGAAGGGTATGGCTACACCTTC

D: TRBD1
J: TRBJ2-1
length: 13
size: NA
V: TRBV7-8
CDR3: CASSSGQGVEQFF
DNA: TGTGCCAGCAGCTCCGGACAGGGCGTTGAGCAGTTCTTC

D: NA
J: TRBJ1-1
length: 13
size: NA
V: TRBV11-2
CDR3: CASSSPGGPEAFF
DNA: TGTGCCAGCAGCTCCCCGGGGGGCCCGGAAGCTTTCTTT

D: NA
J: TRBJ1-6
length: 17
size: NA
V: TRBV14
CDR3: CASSQGTEFSYNSPLHF
DNA: TGTGCCAGCAGCCAAGGAACGGAGTTCTCCTATAATTCACCCCTCCACTTT

D: NA
J: TRBJ2-7
length: 15
size: few
V: TRBV11-2
CDR3: CASSLELAEPYEQYF
DNA: TGTGCCAGCAGCTTAGAATTGGCGGAACCCTACGAGCAGTACTTC

D: TRBD2
J: TRBJ2-5
length: 15
size: NA
V: TRBV7-9
CDR3: CASSGRRQRGETQYF
DNA: TGTGCCAGCAGCGGCCGCCGCCAGCGGGGAGAGACCCAGTACTTC

D: NA
J: TRBJ2-5
length: 13
size: few
V: TRBV6-6
CDR3: CASSYTWQETQYF
DNA: TGTGCCAGCAGTTACACCTGGCAAGAGACCCAGTACTTC

D: NA
J: TRBJ2-1
length: 17
size: few
V: TRBV6-1
CDR3: CASSGLQLRSSYNEQFF
DNA: TGTGCCAGCAGTGGCTTACAGTTAAGGAGCTCCTACAATGAGCAGTTCTTC